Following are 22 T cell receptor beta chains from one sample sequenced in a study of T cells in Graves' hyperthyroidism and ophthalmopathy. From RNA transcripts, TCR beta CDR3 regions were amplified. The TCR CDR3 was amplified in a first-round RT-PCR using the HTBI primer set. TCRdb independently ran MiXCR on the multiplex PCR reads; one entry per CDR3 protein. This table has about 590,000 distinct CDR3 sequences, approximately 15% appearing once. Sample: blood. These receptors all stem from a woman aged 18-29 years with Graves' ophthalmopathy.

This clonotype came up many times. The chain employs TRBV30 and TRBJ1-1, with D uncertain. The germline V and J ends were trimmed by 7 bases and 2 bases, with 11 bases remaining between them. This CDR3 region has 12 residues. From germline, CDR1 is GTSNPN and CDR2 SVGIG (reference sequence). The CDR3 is CAFVWGNTEAFF. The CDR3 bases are TGTGCCTTCGTATGGGGAAACACTGAAGCTTTCTTT.

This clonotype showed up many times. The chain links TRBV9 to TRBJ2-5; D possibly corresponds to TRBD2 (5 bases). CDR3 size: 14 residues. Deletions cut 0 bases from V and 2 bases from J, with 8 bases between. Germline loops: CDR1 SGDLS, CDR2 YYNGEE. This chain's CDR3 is CASSVGTGQETQYF. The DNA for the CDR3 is TGTGCCAGCAGCGTAGGGACTGGACAAGAGACCCAGTACTTC.

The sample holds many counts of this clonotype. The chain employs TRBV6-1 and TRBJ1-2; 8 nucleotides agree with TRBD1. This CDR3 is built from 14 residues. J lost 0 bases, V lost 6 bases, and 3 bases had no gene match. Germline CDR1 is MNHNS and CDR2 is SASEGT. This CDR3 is CASRRTGPNYGYTF. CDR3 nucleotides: TGTGCCAGCAGGCGGACAGGGCCTAACTATGGCTACACCTTC.

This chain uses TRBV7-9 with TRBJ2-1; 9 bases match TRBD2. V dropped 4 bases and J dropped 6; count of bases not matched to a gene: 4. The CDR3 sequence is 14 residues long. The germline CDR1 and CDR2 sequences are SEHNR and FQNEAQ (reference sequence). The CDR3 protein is CASSSASGTNEQFF. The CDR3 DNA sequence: TGTGCCAGCAGCTCCGCTAGCGGGACCAATGAGCAGTTCTTC.

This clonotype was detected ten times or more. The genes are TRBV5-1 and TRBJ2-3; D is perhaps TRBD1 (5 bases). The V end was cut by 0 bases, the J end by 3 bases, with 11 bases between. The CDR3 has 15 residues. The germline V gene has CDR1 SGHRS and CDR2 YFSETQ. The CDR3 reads CASSLVAGITDTQYF. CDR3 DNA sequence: TGCGCCAGCAGCTTGGTGGCAGGGATAACAGATACGCAGTATTTT. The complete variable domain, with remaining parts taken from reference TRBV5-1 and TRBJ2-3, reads KAGVTQTPRYLIKTRGQQVTLSCSPISGHRSVSWYQQTPGQGLQFLFEYFSETQRNKGNFPGRFSGRQFSNSRSEMNVSTLELGDSALYLCASSLVAGITDTQYFGPGTRLTVL.

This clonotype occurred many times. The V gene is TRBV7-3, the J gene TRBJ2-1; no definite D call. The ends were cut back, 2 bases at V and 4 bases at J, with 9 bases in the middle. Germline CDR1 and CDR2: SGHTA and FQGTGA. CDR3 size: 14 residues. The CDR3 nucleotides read TGTGCCAGCAGCTTATCGGGCCAGTACAATGAGCAGTTCTTC. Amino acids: CASSLSGQYNEQFF.

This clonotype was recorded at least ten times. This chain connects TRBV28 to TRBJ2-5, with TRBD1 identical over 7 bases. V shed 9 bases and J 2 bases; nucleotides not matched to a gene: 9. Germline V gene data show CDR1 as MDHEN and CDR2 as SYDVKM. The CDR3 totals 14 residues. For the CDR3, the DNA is TGTGCCAGTGGAGGACAGGACACACAAGAGACCCAGTACTTC. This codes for CASGGQDTQETQYF.

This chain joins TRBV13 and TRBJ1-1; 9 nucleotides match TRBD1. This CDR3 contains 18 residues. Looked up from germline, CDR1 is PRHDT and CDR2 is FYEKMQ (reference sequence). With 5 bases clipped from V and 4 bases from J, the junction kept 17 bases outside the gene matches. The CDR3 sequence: CASSTSYRGRIVRTEAFF. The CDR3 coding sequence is TGTGCCAGCAGCACCTCCTACAGGGGGCGCATAGTTCGCACTGAAGCTTTCTTT.

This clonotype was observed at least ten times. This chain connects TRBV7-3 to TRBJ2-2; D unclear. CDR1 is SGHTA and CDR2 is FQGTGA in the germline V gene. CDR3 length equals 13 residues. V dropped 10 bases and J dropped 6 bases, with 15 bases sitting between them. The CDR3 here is CATRNTVPGELFF. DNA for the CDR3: TGTGCCACCCGTAATACAGTCCCCGGGGAGCTGTTTTTT.

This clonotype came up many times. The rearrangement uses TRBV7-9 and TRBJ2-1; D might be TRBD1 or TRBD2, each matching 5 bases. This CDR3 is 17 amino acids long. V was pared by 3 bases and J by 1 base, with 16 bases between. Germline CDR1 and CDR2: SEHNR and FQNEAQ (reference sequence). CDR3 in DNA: TGTGCCAGCAGCTTCAGACCGGGACCGAAATCCTACAATGAGCAGTTCTTC. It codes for CASSFRPGPKSYNEQFF.

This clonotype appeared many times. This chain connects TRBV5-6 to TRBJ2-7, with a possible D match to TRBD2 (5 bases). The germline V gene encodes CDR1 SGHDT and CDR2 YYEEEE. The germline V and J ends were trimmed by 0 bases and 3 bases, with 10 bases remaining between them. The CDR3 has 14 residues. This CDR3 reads CASSLVGEIYEQYF. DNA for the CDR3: TGTGCCAGCAGCTTGGTCGGGGAGATCTACGAGCAGTACTTC.

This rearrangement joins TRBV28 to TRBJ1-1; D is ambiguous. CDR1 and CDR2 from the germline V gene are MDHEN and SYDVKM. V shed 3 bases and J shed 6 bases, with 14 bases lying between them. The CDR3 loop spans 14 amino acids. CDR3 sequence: CASSFSGVGAEAFF. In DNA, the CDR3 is TGTGCCAGCAGTTTCTCTGGGGTTGGGGCTGAAGCTTTCTTT.

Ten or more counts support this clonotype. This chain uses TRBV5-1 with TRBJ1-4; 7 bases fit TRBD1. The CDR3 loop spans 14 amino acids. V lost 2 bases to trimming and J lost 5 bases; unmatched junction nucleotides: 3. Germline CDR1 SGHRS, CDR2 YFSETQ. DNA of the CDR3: TGCGCCAGCAGCTTCGGGACAGTAAATGAAAAACTGTTTTTT. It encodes CASSFGTVNEKLFF. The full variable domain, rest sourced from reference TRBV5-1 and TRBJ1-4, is KAGVTQTPRYLIKTRGQQVTLSCSPISGHRSVSWYQQTPGQGLQFLFEYFSETQRNKGNFPGRFSGRQFSNSRSEMNVSTLELGDSALYLCASSFGTVNEKLFFGSGTQLSVL.

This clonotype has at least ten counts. The CDR3 protein is CASRTGGGYEQYF. CDR3 coding DNA: TGTGCCAGCAGGACAGGGGGCGGGTACGAGCAGTACTTC. The V and J genes are TRBV2 and TRBJ2-7; 10 positions agree with TRBD1. Trimming at V came to 6 bases and at J to 4 bases, leaving 3 bases not matched to a gene. CDR1 is SNHLY, CDR2 FYNNEI, per germline. This CDR3 comprises 13 residues. The entire variable domain, with the rest obtained from reference TRBV2 and TRBJ2-7, is as follows: EPEVTQTPSHQVTQMGQEVILRCVPISNHLYFYWYRQILGQKVEFLVSFYNNEISEKSEIFDDQFSVERPDGSNFTLKIRSTKLEDSAMYFCASRTGGGYEQYFGPGTRLTVT.

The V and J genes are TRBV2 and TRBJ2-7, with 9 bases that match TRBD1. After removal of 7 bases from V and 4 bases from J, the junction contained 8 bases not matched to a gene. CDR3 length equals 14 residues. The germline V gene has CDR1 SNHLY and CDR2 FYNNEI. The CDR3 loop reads CASKSPGQGYEQYF. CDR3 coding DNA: TGTGCCAGCAAAAGTCCGGGACAGGGATACGAGCAGTACTTC.

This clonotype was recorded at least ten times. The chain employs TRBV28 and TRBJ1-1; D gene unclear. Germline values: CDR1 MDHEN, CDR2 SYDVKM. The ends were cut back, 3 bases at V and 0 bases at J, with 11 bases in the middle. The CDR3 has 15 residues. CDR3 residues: CASSLDGIMNTEAFF. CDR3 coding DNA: TGTGCCAGCAGTTTGGACGGTATTATGAACACTGAAGCTTTCTTT.

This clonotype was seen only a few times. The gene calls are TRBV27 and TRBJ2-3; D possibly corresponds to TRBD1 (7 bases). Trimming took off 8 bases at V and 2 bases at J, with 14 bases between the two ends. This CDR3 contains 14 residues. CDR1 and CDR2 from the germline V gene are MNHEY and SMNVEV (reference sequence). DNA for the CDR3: TGTGCCAGCGGAGACAGGGAGGACACAGATACGCAGTATTTT. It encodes CASGDREDTDTQYF.

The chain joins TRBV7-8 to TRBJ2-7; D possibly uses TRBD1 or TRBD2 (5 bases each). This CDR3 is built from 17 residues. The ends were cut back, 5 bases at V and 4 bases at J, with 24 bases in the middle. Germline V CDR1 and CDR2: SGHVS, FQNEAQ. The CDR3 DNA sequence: TGTGCCAGCAGCCAAACTACCCCCGGGACGGGTGGTTACGAGCAGTACTTC. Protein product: CASSQTTPGTGGYEQYF.

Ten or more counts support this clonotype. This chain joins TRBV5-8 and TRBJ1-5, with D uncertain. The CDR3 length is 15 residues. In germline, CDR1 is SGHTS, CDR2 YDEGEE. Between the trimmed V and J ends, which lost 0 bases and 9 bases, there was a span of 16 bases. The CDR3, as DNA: TGTGCCAGCAGCTTGGAGGTGGGAATTACGTGGCCCCAGCATTTT. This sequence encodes CASSLEVGITWPQHF. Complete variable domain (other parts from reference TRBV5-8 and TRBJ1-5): EAGVTQSPTHLIKTRGQQATLRCSPISGHTSVYWYQQALGLGLQFLLWYDEGEERNRGNFPPRFSGRQFPNYSSELNVNALELEDSALYLCASSLEVGITWPQHFGDGTRLSIL.

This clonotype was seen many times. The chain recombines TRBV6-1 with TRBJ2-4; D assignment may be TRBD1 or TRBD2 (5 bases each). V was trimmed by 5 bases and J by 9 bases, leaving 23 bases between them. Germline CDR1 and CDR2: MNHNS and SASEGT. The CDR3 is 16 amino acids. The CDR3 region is CASSSRDAAAGSIQYF. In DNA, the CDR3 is TGTGCCAGCAGTTCACGGGACGCCGCGGCGGGTTCCATTCAGTACTTC.

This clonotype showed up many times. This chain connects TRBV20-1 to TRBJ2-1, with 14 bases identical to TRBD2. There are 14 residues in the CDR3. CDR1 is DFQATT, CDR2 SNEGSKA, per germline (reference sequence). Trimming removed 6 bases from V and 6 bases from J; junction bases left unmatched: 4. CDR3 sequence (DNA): TGCAGTGCAGAGGGACTAGCGGGAGTCAATGAGCAGTTCTTC. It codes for CSAEGLAGVNEQFF.

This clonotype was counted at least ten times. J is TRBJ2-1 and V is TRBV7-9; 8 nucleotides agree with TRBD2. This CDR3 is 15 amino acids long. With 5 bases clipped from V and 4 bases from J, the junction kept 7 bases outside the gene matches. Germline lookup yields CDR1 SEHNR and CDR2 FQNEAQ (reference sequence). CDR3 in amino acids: CASSPGVAGYNEQFF. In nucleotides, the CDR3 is TGTGCCAGCAGCCCTGGGGTAGCGGGGTACAATGAGCAGTTCTTC. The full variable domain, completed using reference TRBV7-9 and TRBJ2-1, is DTGVSQNPRHKITKRGQNVTFRCDPISEHNRLYWYRQTLGQGPEFLTYFQNEAQLEKSRLLSDRFSAERPKGSFSTLEIQRTEQGDSAMYLCASSPGVAGYNEQFFGPGTRLTVL.